The 18 T cell receptor beta chains below all came from one sample that was sequenced in a study of T cells in Graves' hyperthyroidism and ophthalmopathy. Using RNA transcripts as the source, TCR beta CDR3 regions were amplified. RT-PCR in the first round (using the HTBI primer set) targeted the TCR CDR3. From the multiplex PCR reads, TCRdb called clonotypes with MiXCR, one entry per CDR3 protein. Here the sample spans about 210,000 distinct CDR3 sequences, 15% to 20% being singletons. The sequenced sample consisted of blood. The receptors originated from a man between 45 and 60 years old with Graves' hyperthyroidism.

This clonotype was counted only a few times. The CDR3 spells CASSQDLSTSGSYEQYF. In DNA form, the CDR3 reads TGCGCCAGCAGCCAAGATTTATCGACTAGCGGATCCTACGAGCAGTACTTC. The V and J genes are TRBV4-1 and TRBJ2-7; 9 nucleotides match TRBD2. J lost 1 base, V lost 0 bases, and 7 bases had no gene match. Looked up from germline, CDR1 is MGHRA and CDR2 is YSYEKL. The CDR3 runs to 17 residues.

This clonotype has ten or more counts. The V call is TRBV5-6, the J call TRBJ2-7, with TRBD1 matching over 7 bases. This CDR3 has 14 residues. Germline V gene lookup returns CDR1 SGHDT and CDR2 YYEEEE. Trimming cost V 0 bases and J 1 base; bases outside gene matches: 1. CDR3 residues: CASSLGDRSYEQYF. The CDR3 DNA sequence: TGTGCCAGCAGCTTGGGGGACAGATCCTACGAGCAGTACTTC.

With respect to this clonotype: This sequence may be a read error, since a much larger clone differs from it by one base. This chain connects TRBV18 to TRBJ1-1, with 9 positions matching TRBD1. CDR1 is KGHSH and CDR2 is LQKENI in the germline V gene. The CDR3 runs 14 residues. CDR3 DNA: TGTGCCAGCTCACCAACAGGGGGCCATGCTGAAGCTCTCTTT. Its protein is CASSPTGGHAEALF.

This clonotype was counted many times. The rearrangement joins TRBV11-3 to TRBJ1-5; no reliable D call. The length of the CDR3 is 13 residues. Looked up from germline, CDR1 is SGHNT and CDR2 is YENEEA. The V end was cut by 1 base, the J end by 3 bases, with 4 bases between. CDR3 sequence: CASSLGLNQPQHF. As DNA, the CDR3 is TGTGCCAGCAGCTTAGGTCTCAATCAGCCCCAGCATTTT.

The chain joins TRBV20-1 to TRBJ2-7; 7 bases map to TRBD1. This CDR3 region has 13 residues. Germline lookup yields CDR1 DFQATT and CDR2 SNEGSKA (reference sequence). CDR3 nucleotides: TGCGGTACGCCGAGACAGGGTGTCTACGAGCAGTACTTC. It yields the protein CGTPRQGVYEQYF.

This chain uses TRBV18 with TRBJ1-2; the D gene is possibly TRBD1 (5 bases). Germline V lookup: CDR1 KGHSH, CDR2 LQKENI. Deletions cut 5 bases from V and 7 bases from J, with 14 bases between. The CDR3 consists of 13 residues. Here the CDR3 DNA reads TGTGCCAGCTCAAGCTTAGGGGACTGTGGCTACACCTTC. This gives the protein CASSSLGDCGYTF.

This clonotype was seen many times. This chain uses TRBV29-1 with TRBJ2-1; 11 bases match TRBD2. The ends lost 0 bases at V and 5 bases at J; junction bases unmatched: 9. Germline V gene lookup returns CDR1 SQVTM and CDR2 ANQGSEA. The CDR3 spans 17 residues. Here the CDR3 DNA reads TGCAGCGTTGAAGACCTCCTACTAGCGGGAGACGACAATGAGCAGTTCTTC. It encodes CSVEDLLLAGDDNEQFF.

J is TRBJ2-2 and V is TRBV12-5; weak D call: TRBD1 (5 bases). V gave up 6 bases and J gave up 5 bases, with 16 bases separating them. This CDR3 has 15 amino acids. Germline lookup yields CDR1 LGHNT and CDR2 FRNRAP. The chain's CDR3 is CASGPGQRDTGELFF. CDR3 sequence (DNA): TGTGCTAGTGGCCCCGGACAAAGGGATACCGGGGAGCTGTTTTTT.

The chain carries TRBV2 and TRBJ2-1; no reliable D call. Per the germline V gene, CDR1 is SNHLY and CDR2 is FYNNEI. V was trimmed by 6 bases and J by 6 bases, leaving 18 bases between them. CDR3 length equals 15 residues. CDR3 DNA: TGTGCCAGCAGGCCGGTGGTCGGCTACTCCAATGAGCAGTTCTTC. Translating it yields CASRPVVGYSNEQFF.

In its sample, this clonotype was seen many times. The chain joins TRBV11-2 to TRBJ1-1; unclear D gene. V shed 1 base and J shed 4 bases, with 4 bases lying between them. Looked up from germline, CDR1 is SGHAT and CDR2 is FQNNGV. The CDR3 loop spans 12 amino acids. The CDR3 DNA is TGTGCCAGCAGCTTAGTTAGCACTGAAGCTTTCTTT. This translates into CASSLVSTEAFF.

This clonotype has ten or more counts. The chain has TRBV10-3 and TRBJ2-1; 8 bases are shared with TRBD2. The J segment lost 7 bases and the V segment lost 9 bases, leaving 8 bases of the junction unmatched. The CDR3 sequence is 13 residues long. Germline CDR1 ENHRY, CDR2 SYGVKD. The CDR3 protein is CAIRGGRSNEQFF. In DNA, the CDR3 is TGTGCCATACGGGGGGGCCGTTCGAATGAGCAGTTCTTC.

Many counts were recorded for this clonotype. This chain uses TRBV27 with TRBJ2-1, with D maybe TRBD1 (5 bases). The V gene lost 2 bases and the J gene lost 6 bases, with 11 bases spanning the gap. The CDR3 spans 14 residues. CDR1 MNHEY and CDR2 SMNVEV come from the germline V gene (reference sequence). This CDR3 reads CASSLQGRFNEQFF. CDR3 coding DNA: TGTGCCAGCAGTTTACAGGGCAGATTCAATGAGCAGTTCTTC.

The table lists this clonotype with a few counts. The CDR3 region has the DNA TGCGCCAGCAGCCAAGTAAGGGGGACAGCGGGAGCGAAAATTTACAATGAGCAGTTCTTC. Translating gives CASSQVRGTAGAKIYNEQFF. V gene TRBV4-1 combines with J gene TRBJ2-1, with D possibly matching TRBD2 (8 bases). The CDR3 runs to 20 residues. The germline gives CDR1 MGHRA, CDR2 YSYEKL. V lost 1 base and J 4 bases, leaving 26 bases between the germline ends.

The chain recombines TRBV7-9 with TRBJ1-2; possibly TRBD1 for D (6 bases). Germline CDR1 and CDR2: SEHNR and FQNEAQ (reference sequence). Trimming took off 5 bases at V and 5 bases at J, with 27 bases between the two ends. The length of the CDR3 is 18 residues. CDR3 loop: CASSPDKGVQSTRYGYTF. The CDR3 region has the DNA TGTGCCAGCAGCCCGGACAAGGGGGTGCAGAGTACTCGGTATGGCTACACCTTC. Drawing the rest from reference TRBV7-9 and TRBJ1-2, the complete variable domain is DTGVSQNPRHKITKRGQNVTFRCDPISEHNRLYWYRQTLGQGPEFLTYFQNEAQLEKSRLLSDRFSAERPKGSFSTLEIQRTEQGDSAMYLCASSPDKGVQSTRYGYTFGSGTRLTVV.

This clonotype was detected a few times. The rearrangement links TRBV5-1 to TRBJ2-3; the D gene could be TRBD1 or TRBD2 (5 bases each). The CDR3 consists of 16 residues. Germline CDR1 and CDR2: SGHRS and YFSETQ. V lost 0 bases to trimming and J lost 0 bases, with 11 bases between them. The CDR3 DNA reads as TGCGCCAGCAGCTTGGGGGGGTTAACTAGCACAGATACGCAGTATTTT. The encoded protein is CASSLGGLTSTDTQYF.

At least ten counts were recorded for this clonotype. The chain combines TRBV20-1 with TRBJ2-7; 7 nucleotides align to TRBD1. Trimming cost V 2 bases and J 9 bases; bases outside gene matches: 13. The germline V gene encodes CDR1 DFQATT and CDR2 SNEGSKA (reference sequence). The CDR3 sequence is 14 residues long. The CDR3 protein is CSARYGRGITGQYF. The DNA of the CDR3 is TGCAGTGCTAGATATGGCAGGGGGATTACGGGGCAGTACTTC.

The rearrangement uses TRBV24-1 and TRBJ2-5; the D gene is possibly TRBD1 (5 bases). V was trimmed by 1 base and J by 2 bases, leaving 13 bases between them. CDR3 length: 16 residues. In germline, CDR1 is KGHDR, CDR2 SFDVKD. As DNA, the CDR3 is TGTGCCACCAGTGATTTTGTTCCGGACATACAAGAGACCCAGTACTTC. Its protein product is CATSDFVPDIQETQYF.

The J gene is TRBJ2-1, the V gene TRBV5-4, with 14 positions matching TRBD2. The CDR3 covers 16 residues. V lost 0 bases and J lost 9; bases outside the gene matches: 5. The germline V gene has CDR1 SGHNT and CDR2 YYREEE (reference sequence). This CDR3 reads CASSLGGLAGDSEQFF. CDR3 DNA sequence: TGTGCCAGCAGCTTGGGGGGACTAGCGGGAGATAGTGAGCAGTTCTTC.